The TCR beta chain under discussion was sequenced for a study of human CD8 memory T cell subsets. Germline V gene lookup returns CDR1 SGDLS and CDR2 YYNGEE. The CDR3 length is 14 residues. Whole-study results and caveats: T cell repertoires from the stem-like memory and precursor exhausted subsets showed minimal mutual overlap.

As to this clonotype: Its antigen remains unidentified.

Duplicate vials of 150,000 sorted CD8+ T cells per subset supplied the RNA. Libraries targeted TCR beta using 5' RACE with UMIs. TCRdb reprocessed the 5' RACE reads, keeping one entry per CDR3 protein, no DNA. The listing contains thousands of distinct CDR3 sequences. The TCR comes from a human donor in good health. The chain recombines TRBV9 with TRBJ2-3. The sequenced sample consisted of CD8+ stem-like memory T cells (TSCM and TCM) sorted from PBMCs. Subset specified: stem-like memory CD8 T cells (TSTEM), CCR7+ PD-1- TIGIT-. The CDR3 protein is CASSRSSSTDTQYF.